This T cell receptor (beta chain) was profiled in a study of human T cells and chemical hapten exposure. Each CDR3 protein is one row after TCRdb ran MiXCR on the RACE reads. The profile covers about 77,000 distinct CDR3 sequences, with around 15% appearing a single time and 4% to 6% taken by the ten largest. Sample time point: pre-sensitization, week 0. Documented treatment: therapeutic diphenylcyclopropenone sensitization with weekly scalp DPC. Regarding the study as a whole: There was a positive correlation between PT1 expanded TCR counts and patch test score.

This clonotype turned up a few times. Antigen specificity is unknown. The CDR3 is made up of 15 amino acids. Germline-derived CDR1 and CDR2 are DFQATT and SNEGSKA (reference sequence). J was trimmed by 1 base and V by 3 bases; bases with no gene match: 8. The V and J genes are TRBV20-1 and TRBJ2-7; 8 nucleotides line up with TRBD1. The sequencing here drew on whole blood, taken in connection with sensitization to the hapten diphenylcyclopropenone (DPC). This TCR derives from a woman aged 50 to 60 with alopecia areata. Some clones in this sample may be carry-over from other donors' samples. CDR3 amino acids: CSASDTGTGSYEQYF. The DNA for the CDR3 is TGCAGTGCTAGCGACACCGGGACAGGTTCCTACGAGCAGTACTTC.